Following are 25 T cell receptor beta chains from one sample sequenced in a study of OX40 agonist ivuxolimab in advanced cancers. This table comes from immunoSEQ multiplex PCR, and its TCRdb copy is limited to in-frame clones, with some not included. Here the sample spans 20,000 to 25,000 clones, around two thirds being singletons. The sequences come from CD4+ or CD8+ T cells sorted from blood, collected in a trial of the OX40 agonist ivuxolimab. Receptors originate from an adult with an advanced solid tumor such as melanoma, head and neck, liver or kidney cancer.

The chain recombines TRBV6-5 with TRBJ1-2, with a possible D match to TRBD1 (5 bases). The CDR3 spans 13 residues. Trimming stripped 2 bases from V and 8 bases from J, with 12 bases between. The germline CDR1 and CDR2 sequences are MNHEY and SVGAGI. The CDR3 reads CASSYGPTGGYTF. The CDR3 DNA reads TGTGCCAGCAGTTACGGGCCTACAGGAGGCTACACCTTC.

The chain uses TRBV29-1 and TRBJ2-1; D is perhaps TRBD2 (6 bases). The CDR3 has 13 residues. Germline CDR1 SQVTM, CDR2 ANQGSEA. V lost 4 bases to trimming and J lost 0 bases, with 7 bases between them. The DNA of the CDR3 is TGCAGCGTTGTAGCGGACTCCTACAATGAGCAGTTCTTC. This encodes CSVVADSYNEQFF.

This clone was picked up a small number of times. J is TRBJ2-3 and V is TRBV4-1; the D gene is possibly TRBD2 (5 bases). Germline CDR1 MGHRA, CDR2 YSYEKL. Trimming took off 0 bases at V and 1 base at J, with 8 bases between the two ends. This CDR3 is 15 amino acids long. In DNA form, the CDR3 reads TGCGCCAGCAGCCAAGATGGGAGCCGCACAGATACGCAGTATTTT. Its translation: CASSQDGSRTDTQYF.

The table lists this clone with a few counts. The chain combines TRBV7-8 with TRBJ2-7; D call uncertain. V was shortened by 0 bases and J by 0 bases, with 6 bases between the two germline ends. The V gene's germline CDR1 is SGHVS and CDR2 FQNEAQ. This CDR3 comprises 14 residues. The CDR3 DNA follows: TGTGCCAGCAGCTTAGCGAGTGTCTCCTACGAGCAGTACTTC. Encoded protein: CASSLASVSYEQYF.

The chain uses TRBV4-3 and TRBJ1-2, with 8 bases matching TRBD1. From germline, CDR1 is LGHNA and CDR2 YSLEER. The CDR3 loop spans 16 amino acids. V gave up 1 base and J gave up 7 bases; unmatched junction bases: 11. The CDR3 DNA is TGCGCCAGCAGCCAAGGATCGAGAGACAGGGGATCTGGCTACACCTTC. This gives the protein CASSQGSRDRGSGYTF.

V gene TRBV5-6 combines with J gene TRBJ1-2; D call uncertain. Per the germline V gene, CDR1 is SGHDT and CDR2 is YYEEEE. The CDR3 runs to 13 residues. V dropped 0 bases and J dropped 1 base, with 4 bases sitting between them. The CDR3 protein is CASSLENNYGYTF. In DNA, the CDR3 is TGTGCCAGCAGCTTGGAAAATAACTATGGCTACACCTTC.

This clone was detected once. V usage is TRBV4-3 and J usage is TRBJ2-2; TRBD1 might be the D (6 bases). CDR1 is LGHNA and CDR2 is YSLEER in the germline V gene. This CDR3 is 16 amino acids long. The ends were cut back, 1 base at V and 0 bases at J, with 9 bases in the middle. CDR3 DNA sequence: TGCGCCAGCAGCCAAGGAGCAGGGGCGAACACCGGGGAGCTGTTTTTT. Translation: CASSQGAGANTGELFF.

The rearrangement links TRBV30 to TRBJ2-5; 8 nucleotides agree with TRBD2. Germline values: CDR1 GTSNPN, CDR2 SVGIG (reference sequence). The CDR3 is 15 residues long. The ends lost 5 bases at V and 1 base at J; junction bases unmatched: 9. The CDR3 reads CAWGESGGFQETQYF. The DNA of the CDR3 is TGTGCCTGGGGCGAAAGCGGGGGATTCCAAGAGACCCAGTACTTC.

The chain joins TRBV6-5 to TRBJ1-2; D gene uncertain. The CDR3 is made up of 13 amino acids. V was trimmed by 2 bases and J by 3 bases, leaving 7 bases between them. The germline gives CDR1 MNHEY, CDR2 SVGAGI. CDR3 DNA sequence: TGTGCCAGCAGTTACGGGGATCACTATGGCTACACCTTC. Protein product: CASSYGDHYGYTF.

The chain joins TRBV5-6 to TRBJ2-7, with 10 bases lining up with TRBD1. With 0 bases clipped from V and 7 bases from J, the junction kept 7 bases outside the gene matches. Germline V CDR1 and CDR2: SGHDT, YYEEEE. This CDR3 contains 15 residues. The CDR3 bases are TGTGCCAGCAGCTTGGTACCGGGACAGGGGATGGAGCAGTACTTC. It translates to CASSLVPGQGMEQYF.

In its sample, this clone ranks as medium-sized. The V call is TRBV7-9, the J call TRBJ2-7, with D maybe TRBD1 (6 bases). The CDR3 totals 12 residues. In germline, CDR1 is SEHNR, CDR2 FQNEAQ (reference sequence). The germline V and J ends were trimmed by 5 bases and 6 bases, with 11 bases remaining between them. The DNA of the CDR3 is TGTGCCAGCAGCCCCGACAGGAGCGAGCAGTACTTC. Translated, it gives CASSPDRSEQYF.

J is TRBJ1-6 and V is TRBV7-1; possibly TRBD1 for D (5 bases). TRBV7-1 is marked as an open reading frame, function uncertain. Trimming pared 5 bases from V and 6 bases from J, leaving 8 bases between. The CDR3 covers 13 residues. In nucleotides, the CDR3 is TGTGCCAGCAGCCGGGACGGTAATTCACCCCTCCACTTT. It translates to CASSRDGNSPLHF.

The chain joins TRBV19 to TRBJ2-7; 10 bases fit TRBD1. Trimming took 4 bases from V and 6 from J; bases not matched to a gene: 9. The CDR3 is 15 residues long. From germline, CDR1 is LNHDA and CDR2 SQIVND (reference sequence). The CDR3 loop is CASSTTGGRFSEQYF. In DNA, the CDR3 is TGTGCCAGTAGTACGACAGGGGGCCGTTTCTCCGAGCAGTACTTC.

The rearrangement joins TRBV4-3 to TRBJ2-7; D assignment may be TRBD1 or TRBD2 (5 bases each). The V gene's germline CDR1 is LGHNA and CDR2 YSLEER. V gave up 3 bases and J gave up 3 bases, with 12 bases separating them. This CDR3 contains 14 residues. CDR3 loop: CASSQAWGNYEQYF. In nucleotides, the CDR3 is TGCGCCAGCAGCCAGGCCTGGGGGAACTACGAGCAGTACTTC.

The genes are TRBV4-3 and TRBJ1-6, with TRBD1 matching over 7 bases. J lost 3 bases, V lost 0 bases, and 8 bases had no gene match. Germline V gene lookup returns CDR1 LGHNA and CDR2 YSLEER. This CDR3 contains 18 residues. The CDR3 is CASSQDWEQGFYNSPLHF. The CDR3 DNA is TGCGCCAGCAGCCAAGATTGGGAACAGGGGTTCTATAATTCACCCCTCCACTTT.

This chain joins TRBV4-3 and TRBJ2-6; D not certain. This CDR3 has 16 residues. Trimming shortened V by 5 bases and J by 5 bases, and 16 bases separated the two germline ends. CDR1 and CDR2 from the germline V gene are LGHNA and YSLEER. The CDR3 protein is CASSFPTQSRANVLTF. Written as DNA, the CDR3 is TGCGCCAGCAGCTTTCCCACACAAAGTCGGGCCAACGTCCTGACTTTC.

The chain uses TRBV5-6 and TRBJ1-2; 7 positions agree with TRBD1. This CDR3 comprises 14 residues. Germline CDR1 reads SGHDT; CDR2 reads YYEEEE. V was clipped by 0 bases and J by 4 bases; unmatched bases: 3. CDR3 amino acids: CASSLDQGVYGYTF. CDR3 sequence (DNA): TGTGCCAGCAGCTTGGATCAGGGGGTCTATGGCTACACCTTC.

The chain combines TRBV7-6 with TRBJ2-3; a possible D gene is TRBD2 (5 bases). The CDR3 has 14 amino acids. V lost 8 bases and J 4 bases, leaving 16 bases between the germline ends. CDR1 is SGHVS, CDR2 FNYEAQ, per germline. Here the CDR3 reads CASSWGVLSDTQYF. The CDR3, as DNA: TGTGCCAGCTCCTGGGGAGTACTTTCAGATACGCAGTATTTT.

The chain recombines TRBV9 with TRBJ2-5, with D possibly called TRBD1 or TRBD2 (7 bases each). V lost 0 bases, J lost 3 bases, and 18 bases lay in between. The CDR3 sequence is 17 residues long. From germline, CDR1 is SGDLS and CDR2 YYNGEE. This CDR3 is CASSVAGAGDREETQYF. CDR3 in DNA: TGTGCCAGCAGCGTAGCGGGGGCGGGGGACAGAGAAGAGACCCAGTACTTC. Using reference TRBV9 and TRBJ2-5 for the parts outside the CDR3, the full variable domain is DSGVTQTPKHLITATGQRVTLRCSPRSGDLSVYWYQQSLDQGLQFLIQYYNGEERAKGNILERFSAQQFPDLHSELNLSSLELGDSALYFCASSVAGAGDREETQYFGPGTRLLVL.

This clone was recorded once. V is TRBV7-8 and J is TRBJ2-7; D is ambiguous. Trimming removed 2 bases at V and 0 bases at J, with 11 bases between. Germline V gene sequence: CDR1 SGHVS, CDR2 FQNEAQ. The CDR3 has 15 amino acids. The CDR3 nucleotides read TGTGCCAGCAGCTTACTACCCGGCACCTCCTACGAGCAGTACTTC. Amino acids: CASSLLPGTSYEQYF.

The chain couples TRBV7-8 to TRBJ2-2, with TRBD1 matching 11 bases. The junction had 8 bases not matched to a gene; V was cut back by 4 bases and J by 7 bases. The CDR3 covers 16 residues. CDR1 is SGHVS, CDR2 FQNEAQ, per germline. The CDR3 DNA is TGTGCCAGCAGCTCCACCGGGACAGGGGGTATCGGGGAGCTGTTTTTT. The encoded protein is CASSSTGTGGIGELFF.

This clone was observed a handful of times. The V call is TRBV27, the J call TRBJ2-1, with TRBD2 matching over 10 bases. After removal of 5 bases from V and 2 bases from J, the junction contained 6 bases not matched to a gene. Germline CDR1 and CDR2: MNHEY and SMNVEV (reference sequence). CDR3 length: 16 amino acids. DNA for the CDR3: TGTGCCAGCAGTCCTGGGACTAGCGTTACCTACAATGAGCAGTTCTTC. Its protein is CASSPGTSVTYNEQFF.

The table lists this clone with many counts. The chain employs TRBV7-9 and TRBJ1-4; possible D gene TRBD1, 6 bases. Germline V gene data show CDR1 as SEHNR and CDR2 as FQNEAQ (reference sequence). Trimming took off 2 bases at V and 5 bases at J, with 12 bases between the two ends. CDR3 size: 15 residues. CDR3 sequence: CASSLPQGRNEKLFF. CDR3 DNA sequence: TGTGCCAGCAGCTTACCTCAGGGGAGAAATGAAAAACTGTTTTTT.

The chain links TRBV29-1 to TRBJ1-2; no clear D. This CDR3 has 13 residues. Germline values: CDR1 SQVTM, CDR2 ANQGSEA. V lost 3 bases and J lost 6, with 14 bases in between. Here the CDR3 DNA reads TGCAGCGTTGATCCAGATTTGTTTAATGGCTACACCTTC. Encoded protein: CSVDPDLFNGYTF.

The chain links TRBV10-1 to TRBJ1-5, with 10 positions matching TRBD1. The V segment lost 8 bases and the J segment 7 bases; nucleotides outside the gene matches: 20. Germline CDR1 and CDR2: WNHNN and SYGVQD (reference sequence). The CDR3 spans 18 residues. The CDR3 loop is CASFHFTATGGVGQPQHF. CDR3 nucleotide sequence: TGCGCCAGCTTTCATTTCACCGCGACAGGGGGCGTAGGCCAGCCCCAGCATTTT.